The rows below give T cell receptor beta chains drawn from one sample of a study of cytomegalovirus exposure and HLA in healthy donors. Sequenced by immunoSEQ multiplex PCR; TCRdb stores in-frame clones only, minus some. The sample's table shows approximately 140,000 clones. The sequencing sample was made of PBMCs. The source of these receptors is a woman aged 18-29 years in good health and CMV-seronegative. The CDR3 runs from the conserved cysteine through the conserved F or W. The D gene is left open where the match is weak.

d_gene: -; v_gene: TRBV7-7; j_gene: TRBJ2-7; CDR3nt: TGTGCCAGCAGCTTGGCCCCTAGCGCCAGCTACGAGCAGTACTTC; CDR3aa: CASSLAPSASYEQYF
d_gene: TRBD1; v_gene: TRBV4-2; j_gene: TRBJ1-1; CDR3nt: TGTGCCAGCAATCCGGCAGGGGGGATGAACACTGAAGCTTTCTTT; CDR3aa: CASNPAGGMNTEAFF
d_gene: -; v_gene: TRBV7-9; j_gene: TRBJ1-1; CDR3nt: TGTGCCAGCAGCTTTAGGGACAACCAGATGAACACTGAAGCTTTCTTT; CDR3aa: CASSFRDNQMNTEAFF
d_gene: TRBD1; v_gene: TRBV5-1; j_gene: TRBJ1-2; CDR3nt: TGCGCCAGCAGCCCGATGACAGGGCAGAGCGGCTACACCTTC; CDR3aa: CASSPMTGQSGYTF
d_gene: -; v_gene: TRBV7-2; j_gene: TRBJ1-5; CDR3nt: TGTGCCAGCAGCTACACGTCTTATAGCAATCAGCCCCAGCATTTT; CDR3aa: CASSYTSYSNQPQHF
d_gene: -; v_gene: TRBV19; j_gene: TRBJ1-5; CDR3nt: TGTGCCAGTAGTATTGGGCCGAATCAGCCCCAGCATTTT; CDR3aa: CASSIGPNQPQHF
d_gene: -; v_gene: TRBV30; j_gene: TRBJ1-1; CDR3nt: TGTTTAATGGGCAGGGGCATCATGAACACTGAAGCTTTCTTT; CDR3aa: CLMGRGIMNTEAFF
d_gene: -; v_gene: TRBV25-1; j_gene: TRBJ1-1; CDR3nt: TGTGCCAGCAGAGAACCAGGGGAATGGGTGAACACTGAAGCTTTCTTT; CDR3aa: CASREPGEWVNTEAFF
d_gene: -; v_gene: TRBV29-1; j_gene: TRBJ2-3; CDR3nt: TGCAGCGTTGAATACTCGGGGACTGGTCGGGATACGCAGTATTTT; CDR3aa: CSVEYSGTGRDTQYF
d_gene: -; v_gene: TRBV5-1; j_gene: TRBJ1-4; CDR3nt: TGCGCCAGCAAACTGGGGGCGAGGGGAAATGAAAAACTGTTTTTT; CDR3aa: CASKLGARGNEKLFF
d_gene: TRBD1; v_gene: TRBV29-1; j_gene: TRBJ2-1; CDR3nt: TGCAGCGTTGTACAGGGGGCTGATGAGCAGTTCTTC; CDR3aa: CSVVQGADEQFF
d_gene: -; v_gene: TRBV19; j_gene: TRBJ2-4; CDR3nt: TGTGCCAGTAGTACCAAATCAGCCTTGGGGGGGGCGGTGGGAAACATTCAGTACTTC; CDR3aa: CASSTKSALGGAVGNIQYF
d_gene: -; v_gene: TRBV19; j_gene: TRBJ1-5; CDR3nt: TGTGCCAGTAGTAGGGCAGGAAGCAATCAGCCCCAGCATTTT; CDR3aa: CASSRAGSNQPQHF
d_gene: -; v_gene: TRBV19; j_gene: TRBJ1-2; CDR3nt: TGTGCCAGTAGTATTTCAATACAGGGTGACTACACCTTC; CDR3aa: CASSISIQGDYTF
d_gene: TRBD1; v_gene: TRBV4-1; j_gene: TRBJ1-5; CDR3nt: TGCGCCAGCAGCTTAGGACAGGGGAATAGTCAGCCCCAGCATTTT; CDR3aa: CASSLGQGNSQPQHF
d_gene: TRBD2; v_gene: TRBV11-2; j_gene: TRBJ2-4; CDR3nt: TGTGCCAGCAGCTTACCTGGACTAGCGGGAGTAAGCGGTTACATTCAGTACTTC; CDR3aa: CASSLPGLAGVSGYIQYF
d_gene: -; v_gene: TRBV9; j_gene: TRBJ1-1; CDR3nt: TGTGCCAGCAGCGAGGGACAGAACACTGAAGCTTTCTTT; CDR3aa: CASSEGQNTEAFF
d_gene: TRBD1; v_gene: TRBV28; j_gene: TRBJ1-6; CDR3nt: TGTGCCAGCAGGCCCCCCCCGGGACAGAATTCACCCCTCCACTTT; CDR3aa: CASRPPPGQNSPLHF
d_gene: TRBD1; v_gene: TRBV11-3; j_gene: TRBJ2-1; CDR3nt: TGTGCCAGCAGCTTATCGCCGGGACAGGGGCGTGAGCAGTTCTTC; CDR3aa: CASSLSPGQGREQFF
d_gene: -; v_gene: TRBV9; j_gene: TRBJ1-1; CDR3nt: TGTGCCAGCAGCCAAAACAGGAAGGGCACTGAAGCTTTCTTT; CDR3aa: CASSQNRKGTEAFF
d_gene: TRBD2; v_gene: TRBV5-4; j_gene: TRBJ2-6; CDR3nt: TGTGCCAGCCGAACCGAAGGACTAGCGGGGAACTCTGGGGCCAACGTCCTGACTTTC; CDR3aa: CASRTEGLAGNSGANVLTF
d_gene: TRBD1; v_gene: TRBV6-1; j_gene: TRBJ2-3; CDR3nt: TGTGCCAGCAGTAGGGACAGAACAAGCACAGATACGCAGTATTTT; CDR3aa: CASSRDRTSTDTQYF
d_gene: -; v_gene: TRBV7-9; j_gene: TRBJ2-7; CDR3nt: TGTGCCAGCAGCGGACCCCAGACAGTTGGGCTACGGGAGCAGTACTTC; CDR3aa: CASSGPQTVGLREQYF
d_gene: -; v_gene: TRBV5-3; j_gene: TRBJ2-1; CDR3nt: TGTGCCAGAAGCTTGGGTAGCTCCTACAATGAGCAGTTCTTC; CDR3aa: CARSLGSSYNEQFF
d_gene: TRBD2; v_gene: TRBV11-3; j_gene: TRBJ2-7; CDR3nt: TGTGCCAGCAGCTTAGTTGGGGGAGCGGGAGAGCAGTACTTC; CDR3aa: CASSLVGGAGEQYF
d_gene: TRBD1; v_gene: TRBV28; j_gene: TRBJ1-2; CDR3nt: TGTGCCAGCAGTTTATCCGGACAGGGGAGTTACACCTTC; CDR3aa: CASSLSGQGSYTF
d_gene: TRBD2; v_gene: TRBV5-6; j_gene: TRBJ2-1; CDR3nt: TGTGCCAGCAGCACTATGTTACTAGCGGGAGTTCAGTTCTTC; CDR3aa: CASSTMLLAGVQFF
d_gene: -; v_gene: TRBV13; j_gene: TRBJ1-2; CDR3nt: TGTGCCAGCAGCTTAGTACAGTCCGGATATGGCTACACCTTC; CDR3aa: CASSLVQSGYGYTF
d_gene: -; v_gene: TRBV29-1; j_gene: TRBJ1-2; CDR3nt: TGCAGCGTTCTACAGGGAGATGGCTACACCTTC; CDR3aa: CSVLQGDGYTF
d_gene: -; v_gene: TRBV5-1; j_gene: TRBJ2-1; CDR3nt: TGCGCCAGCAGCTTGGCACTAGCAGCCGGTGGTGAGCAGTTCTTC; CDR3aa: CASSLALAAGGEQFF
d_gene: -; v_gene: TRBV7-2; j_gene: TRBJ2-5; CDR3nt: TGTGCCAGCAGCTTAGTACATATAGGGGTAGGAGAGACCCAGTACTTC; CDR3aa: CASSLVHIGVGETQYF
d_gene: TRBD2; v_gene: TRBV5-4; j_gene: TRBJ2-7; CDR3nt: TGTGCCAGCAGCTTGGGGGGGACTAGCGTCTACGAGCAGTACTTC; CDR3aa: CASSLGGTSVYEQYF
d_gene: TRBD2; v_gene: TRBV29-1; j_gene: TRBJ2-1; CDR3nt: TGCAGCGCCTGGGGGAGGGACTATAAAGTTGAGCAGTTCTTC; CDR3aa: CSAWGRDYKVEQFF
d_gene: TRBD2; v_gene: TRBV10-1; j_gene: TRBJ2-7; CDR3nt: TGCGCCAGCAGTGAGGGTGGACTAGCGGGAATCTACGAGCAGTACTTC; CDR3aa: CASSEGGLAGIYEQYF
d_gene: -; v_gene: TRBV6-5; j_gene: TRBJ1-5; CDR3nt: TGTGCCAGCAGTTACGGGGGGAGCAATCAGCCCCAGCATTTT; CDR3aa: CASSYGGSNQPQHF
d_gene: TRBD1; v_gene: TRBV30; j_gene: TRBJ2-2; CDR3nt: TGTGCCGGACGGACAGGGACCGGGGAGCTGTTTTTT; CDR3aa: CAGRTGTGELFF
d_gene: TRBD2; v_gene: TRBV7-9; j_gene: TRBJ2-5; CDR3nt: TGTGCCAGCAGCTTCGCGGGAGGAAGGGGGGGAGAGACCCAGTACTTC; CDR3aa: CASSFAGGRGGETQYF
d_gene: -; v_gene: TRBV11-3; j_gene: TRBJ2-3; CDR3nt: TGTGCCAGCAGCTTAGATTCCTCCAGCACAGATACGCAGTATTTT; CDR3aa: CASSLDSSSTDTQYF
d_gene: -; v_gene: TRBV28; j_gene: TRBJ1-5; CDR3nt: TGTGCCAGCACCCAATCAAATCAGCCCCAGCATTTT; CDR3aa: CASTQSNQPQHF
d_gene: TRBD1; v_gene: TRBV5-4; j_gene: TRBJ1-2; CDR3nt: TGTGCCAGCAGTTCAGGGGGAGCTAACTATGGCTACACCTTC; CDR3aa: CASSSGGANYGYTF
d_gene: TRBD1; v_gene: TRBV2; j_gene: TRBJ2-3; CDR3nt: TGTGCCAGCAGGGTGGGGACAGGGGGCGGAGATACGCAGTATTTT; CDR3aa: CASRVGTGGGDTQYF
d_gene: TRBD2; v_gene: TRBV13; j_gene: TRBJ2-3; CDR3nt: TGTGCCAGCAGCCCATTGGGGTTCGGGGGACTAGCGGGAGAGGATACGCAGTATTTT; CDR3aa: CASSPLGFGGLAGEDTQYF
d_gene: TRBD1; v_gene: TRBV7-8; j_gene: TRBJ2-5; CDR3nt: TGTGCCAGCAACTATAGGACAGGGCTAGGTAAAGAGACCCAGTACTTC; CDR3aa: CASNYRTGLGKETQYF
d_gene: -; v_gene: TRBV27; j_gene: TRBJ1-1; CDR3nt: TGTGCCAGCAGTTTATCAGGGGCCAACACTGAAGCTTTCTTT; CDR3aa: CASSLSGANTEAFF
d_gene: -; v_gene: TRBV27; j_gene: TRBJ1-5; CDR3nt: TGTGCCAGCAGTTTACGGGTTGGCCAGCCCCAGCATTTT; CDR3aa: CASSLRVGQPQHF
d_gene: TRBD2; v_gene: TRBV2; j_gene: TRBJ2-5; CDR3nt: TGTGCCAGCAGGTCCTCTAGCGGACCCCAAGAGACCCAGTACTTC; CDR3aa: CASRSSSGPQETQYF
d_gene: TRBD1; v_gene: TRBV28; j_gene: TRBJ1-1; CDR3nt: TGTGCCAGCAGTCTCACCGGACAGGGTAAAGCTTTCTTT; CDR3aa: CASSLTGQGKAFF
d_gene: TRBD1; v_gene: TRBV4-2; j_gene: TRBJ1-2; CDR3nt: TGTGCCAGCAGCCAACCGGGACAGAGATACTATGGCTACACCTTC; CDR3aa: CASSQPGQRYYGYTF